This T cell receptor (beta chain) was identified during a study of blood T cell repertoires in COVID-19. Study at large: Material from acute and convalescent COVID-19 was sourced from the United States, Italy and Spain. Sources were T cells, B-cell-depleted T cells, or PBMCs; the material itself was cDNA or gDNA.

The germline CDR1 and CDR2 sequences are KGHDR and SFDVKD. The length of the CDR3 is 16 residues. Trimming took 5 bases from V and 3 from J; bases not matched to a gene: 8. The method was immunoSEQ multiplex PCR; TCRdb's version includes in-frame clones alone and lacks a portion of them. The data contain roughly 250,000 clones, about 91% of them seen just once; the ten biggest clones take up roughly 1.2%. The participants were between roughly 18 and 89 years old and came from 24 US areas. Participant-given clinical history determined each cohort assignment. Source material: PBMCs or T cells enriched from blood (not recorded which). The V call is TRBV24-1, the J call TRBJ2-7; the match to TRBD2 covers 11 bases. The receptor's source is a woman aged 40 to 55 with acute COVID-19. The CDR3 protein is CATSGGGLAEGYEQYF. The CDR3 DNA sequence: TGTGCCACCAGTGGGGGGGGACTAGCGGAGGGCTACGAGCAGTACTTC.